This T cell receptor beta chain was captured in a study of cytomegalovirus exposure and HLA in healthy donors. Study results and caveats: The records held CMV serostatus as the only immune exposure information.

The PCR had 60 Vbeta and 13 Jbeta primers. The assay was immunoSEQ multiplex PCR, and TCRdb's table has in-frame clones only and misses some. This sample has about 150,000 clones, with 65% to 90% found just once. As to this clone: The antigen is undetermined.

The germline CDR1 and CDR2 sequences are LNHDA and SQIVND (reference sequence). Unmatched junction bases numbered 4, after V lost 6 bases and J lost 0 bases. There are 14 residues in the CDR3. Sequencing was done on a sample of PBMCs. The chain uses TRBV19 and TRBJ1-1; 7 bases match TRBD1. The sequence came from a woman aged 45 to 65 in good health and CMV-seropositive. CDR3 nucleotide sequence: TGTGCCAGTAGGGACGGGACAGTGAACACTGAAGCTTTCTTT. Translated, it gives CASRDGTVNTEAFF.